The subject of this entry is one TCR beta chain. The data stem from a study of T cells in tuberculosis. The CDR3 contains 16 residues. After removal of 3 bases from V and 3 bases from J, the junction contained 10 bases not matched to a gene. Germline V gene sequence: CDR1 MNHEY, CDR2 SMNVEV (reference sequence). Generated by immunoSEQ multiplex PCR, the TCRdb table keeps only in-frame clones and is missing some. The profile shows 54,000 or so clones, about 86% of them singletons. Cells were sorted from thawed PBMC rested overnight and stained with GMM-loaded CD1B tetramer, viability dye and anti-CD3. The lipid loaded on the CD1B tetramers was C32 glucose monomycolate from Rhodococcus equi.

The specimen sequenced was CD1b-GMM tetramer-negative cells sorted from PBMCs. This sequence was found in an adult woman with latent tuberculosis. This chain connects TRBV27 to TRBJ2-7, with 8 bases aligning to TRBD2. CDR3 nucleotides: TGTGCCAGCAGTTTGGCCGGGAGGGCTCTCGGCTACGAGCAGTACTTC. Translating gives CASSLAGRALGYEQYF.